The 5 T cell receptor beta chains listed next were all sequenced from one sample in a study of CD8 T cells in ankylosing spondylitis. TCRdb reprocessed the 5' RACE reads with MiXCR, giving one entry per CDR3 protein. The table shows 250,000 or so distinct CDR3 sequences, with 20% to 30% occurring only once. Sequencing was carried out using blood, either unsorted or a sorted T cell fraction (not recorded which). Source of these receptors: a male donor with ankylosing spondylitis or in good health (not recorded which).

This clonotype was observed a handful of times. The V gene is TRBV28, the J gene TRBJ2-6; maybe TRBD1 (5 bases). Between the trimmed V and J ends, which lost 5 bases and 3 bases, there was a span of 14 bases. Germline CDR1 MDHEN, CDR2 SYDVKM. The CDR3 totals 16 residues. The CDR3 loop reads CASSLPVGLGANVLTF. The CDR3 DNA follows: TGTGCCAGCAGTCTACCGGTGGGGCTTGGGGCCAACGTCCTGACTTTC.

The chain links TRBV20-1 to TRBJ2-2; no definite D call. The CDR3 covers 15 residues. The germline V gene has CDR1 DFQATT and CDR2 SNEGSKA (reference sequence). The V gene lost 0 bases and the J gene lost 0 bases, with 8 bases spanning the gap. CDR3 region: CSARDQATNTGELFF. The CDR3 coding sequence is TGCAGTGCTAGAGATCAAGCTACGAACACCGGGGAGCTGTTTTTT.

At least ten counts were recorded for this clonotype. Here the CDR3 reads CSASPDTHNEQFF. The CDR3 DNA sequence: TGCAGTGCTAGTCCCGACACCCACAATGAGCAGTTCTTC. The chain couples TRBV20-1 to TRBJ2-1, with no clear D. The ends were cut back, 3 bases at V and 5 bases at J, with 11 bases in the middle. The CDR3 totals 13 residues. From germline, CDR1 is DFQATT and CDR2 SNEGSKA (reference sequence).

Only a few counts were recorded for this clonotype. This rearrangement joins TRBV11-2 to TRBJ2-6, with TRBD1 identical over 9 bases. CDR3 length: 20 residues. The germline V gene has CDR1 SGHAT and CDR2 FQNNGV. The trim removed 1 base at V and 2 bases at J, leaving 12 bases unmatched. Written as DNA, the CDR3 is TGTGCCAGCAGCTTAGGTCGGGGAGGACAGGGGCCCACTGGGGCCAACGTCCTGACTTTC. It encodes CASSLGRGGQGPTGANVLTF.

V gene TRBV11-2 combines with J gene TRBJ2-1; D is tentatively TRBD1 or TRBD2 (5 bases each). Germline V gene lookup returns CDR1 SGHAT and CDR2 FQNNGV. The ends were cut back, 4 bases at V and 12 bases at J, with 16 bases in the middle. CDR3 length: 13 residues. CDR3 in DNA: TGTGCCAGCAGCTCCATCAGGGTACTAGGGCAGTTCTTC. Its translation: CASSSIRVLGQFF.